A single sample is the source of the 15 T cell receptor beta chains below, sequenced in a study of human thymus T cells (dated by TCRdb to about 2020). The thymus tissue came from surgical resects taken out during corrective cardiac surgery. Receptor libraries were prepared by the immunoSEQ multiplex PCR assay. TCRdb limited this immuneACCESS table to in-frame rearrangements with V and J called. A share of clones is missing; checked studies link under half to unresolved V genes, and the rest is unexplained. Across this sample there are roughly 120,000 clones, with just under 95% seen only once. The leading ten clones occupy more than 0.02% of the sample. The sequencing sample was made of thymus tissue. These receptors were collected from a boy under two years old with a congenital heart defect but otherwise immunologically healthy.

This sequence joins TRBV10-3 and TRBJ2-7; 8 nucleotides agree with TRBD1. Germline CDR1 reads ENHRY; CDR2 reads SYGVKD. V gave up 10 bases and J gave up 2 bases; unmatched junction bases: 4. The CDR3 length is 12 residues. CDR3 loop: CATTGEAYEQYF. The DNA for the CDR3 is TGTGCCACGACAGGGGAGGCCTACGAGCAGTACTTC.

This clone occurred once. The chain carries TRBV6-8 and TRBJ1-6; tentative D call: TRBD1 (5 bases). The CDR3 has 14 amino acids. The V end lost 6 bases, the J end lost 10 bases, and 16 bases lay between the germline ends. Germline CDR1 is MNHGY and CDR2 is SAAAGT. CDR3 in amino acids: CASRGNQGFSPLHF. The CDR3 bases are TGTGCCAGCAGAGGGAATCAGGGTTTCTCACCCCTCCACTTT.

J is TRBJ2-3 and V is TRBV18, with D unclear. The germline gives CDR1 KGHSH, CDR2 LQKENI. Trimming cost V 1 base and J 4 bases, with 9 bases left between them. The CDR3 is 14 amino acids. CDR3 in DNA: TGTGCCAGCTCACCACGAACGGAAGCAGATACGCAGTATTTT. Its translation: CASSPRTEADTQYF.

This clone was observed a single time. V usage is TRBV4-2 and J usage is TRBJ2-3; perhaps TRBD2 as D (5 bases). The CDR3 is made up of 17 amino acids. Per germline, CDR1 LGHNA and CDR2 YNFKEQ. Trimming removed 4 bases at V and 0 bases at J, with 17 bases between. CDR3 in amino acids: CASSPREIPTSTDTQYF. The CDR3 region has the DNA TGTGCCAGCAGCCCGAGGGAGATCCCCACAAGCACAGATACGCAGTATTTT.

The V and J genes are TRBV5-6 and TRBJ1-2; TRBD1 is a possible D gene (5 bases). Trimming shortened V by 4 bases and J by 8 bases, and 21 bases separated the two germline ends. The CDR3 spans 15 residues. Germline V gives CDR1 SGHDT, CDR2 YYEEEE. CDR3 coding DNA: TGTGCCAGCAGCCAGGGACGTCCCGCCTCTGAAGGCTACACCTTC. Its protein product is CASSQGRPASEGYTF.

CDR3 DNA sequence: TGCGCCAGCAGCCAACGGGGGGGGCCGGGCGGCAATGAGCAGTTCTTC. It specifies CASSQRGGPGGNEQFF. V gene TRBV4-3 combines with J gene TRBJ2-1; 8 nucleotides agree with TRBD2. After removal of 2 bases from V and 6 bases from J, the junction contained 9 bases not matched to a gene. CDR1 is LGHNA and CDR2 is YSLEER in the germline V gene. The CDR3 has 16 amino acids.

The gene calls are TRBV7-3 and TRBJ2-1; a weak D match, TRBD1 (5 bases). CDR1 is SGHTA, CDR2 FQGTGA, per germline. This CDR3 spans 16 amino acids. Between the trimmed V and J ends, which lost 0 bases and 5 bases, there was a span of 14 bases. The CDR3 spells CASSLTTRARNNEQFF. CDR3 DNA sequence: TGTGCCAGCAGCTTAACGACCAGGGCCCGTAACAATGAGCAGTTCTTC.

The genes are TRBV19 and TRBJ1-4; D is possibly TRBD1 (5 bases). CDR1 and CDR2 from the germline V gene are LNHDA and SQIVND (reference sequence). The V and J ends lost 3 bases and 8 bases respectively, with 10 bases between them. The CDR3 totals 13 residues. CDR3 amino acids: CASSMGRREKLFF. The CDR3 nucleotides are TGTGCCAGTAGTATGGGACGACGGGAAAAACTGTTTTTT.

The V call is TRBV7-8, the J call TRBJ2-5; the D call may be TRBD1 or TRBD2 (6 bases each). Germline-derived CDR1 and CDR2 are SGHVS and FQNEAQ. The CDR3 sequence is 19 residues long. V lost 6 bases and J lost 1, with 27 bases in between. This chain's CDR3 is CASSYTPQASGAIQETQYF. The DNA for the CDR3 is TGTGCCAGCAGTTATACACCCCAAGCGTCGGGGGCTATCCAAGAGACCCAGTACTTC.

V is TRBV4-2 and J is TRBJ2-1; 8 nucleotides line up with TRBD2. The CDR3 sequence is 16 residues long. Per the germline V gene, CDR1 is LGHNA and CDR2 is YNFKEQ. With 6 bases clipped from V and 7 bases from J, the junction kept 14 bases outside the gene matches. CDR3 sequence: CASSPEPGGPFNEQFF. In DNA, the CDR3 is TGTGCCAGCAGTCCCGAGCCGGGGGGGCCATTTAATGAGCAGTTCTTC.

The V call is TRBV28, the J call TRBJ2-7; 9 bases agree with TRBD1. This CDR3 comprises 14 residues. The germline V gene has CDR1 MDHEN and CDR2 SYDVKM. Trimming at V came to 5 bases and at J to 6 bases, leaving 8 bases not matched to a gene. CDR3 bases: TGTGCCAGCAGTCACCGGGACAGGGTTCGCGAGCAGTACTTC. Translated, it gives CASSHRDRVREQYF.

This chain joins TRBV11-2 and TRBJ2-7; D may match TRBD1 or TRBD2 (6 bases each). The CDR3 consists of 12 residues. The V end lost 8 bases, the J end lost 9 bases, and 17 bases lay between the germline ends. From germline, CDR1 is SGHAT and CDR2 FQNNGV. CDR3 sequence: CASGGTRKVQYF. The CDR3 DNA sequence: TGTGCCAGCGGAGGGACACGGAAAGTGCAGTACTTC.

The chain carries TRBV27 and TRBJ1-2, with a possible D match to TRBD1 (6 bases). Germline values: CDR1 MNHEY, CDR2 SMNVEV (reference sequence). The CDR3 loop spans 15 amino acids. V was pared by 2 bases and J by 9 bases, with 19 bases between. The CDR3 loop is CASSLRAGAVGSYTF. The CDR3 nucleotides are TGTGCCAGCAGTTTACGTGCAGGGGCGGTCGGGAGCTACACCTTC.

The chain employs TRBV28 and TRBJ2-7; D ambiguous. From germline, CDR1 is MDHEN and CDR2 SYDVKM. Trimming removed 4 bases from V and 0 bases from J, with 13 bases in between. The CDR3 is made up of 15 amino acids. The DNA of the CDR3 is TGTGCCAGCAGTTACGGATACCGTGGCTCCTACGAGCAGTACTTC. It yields the protein CASSYGYRGSYEQYF.

The chain employs TRBV19 and TRBJ2-7; 9 bases align to TRBD1. The germline V gene has CDR1 LNHDA and CDR2 SQIVND (reference sequence). V was pared by 8 bases and J by 0 bases, with 8 bases of the junction left unmatched. CDR3 length: 15 amino acids. CDR3 amino acids: CASSGQGTSSYEQYF. In nucleotides, the CDR3 is TGTGCCAGTTCGGGACAGGGAACCAGCTCCTACGAGCAGTACTTC. Using reference TRBV19 and TRBJ2-7 for the parts outside the CDR3, the full variable domain is DGGITQSPKYLFRKEGQNVTLSCEQNLNHDAMYWYRQDPGQGLRLIYYSQIVNDFQKGDIAEGYSVSREKKESFPLTVTSAQKNPTAFYLCASSGQGTSSYEQYFGPGTRLTVT.